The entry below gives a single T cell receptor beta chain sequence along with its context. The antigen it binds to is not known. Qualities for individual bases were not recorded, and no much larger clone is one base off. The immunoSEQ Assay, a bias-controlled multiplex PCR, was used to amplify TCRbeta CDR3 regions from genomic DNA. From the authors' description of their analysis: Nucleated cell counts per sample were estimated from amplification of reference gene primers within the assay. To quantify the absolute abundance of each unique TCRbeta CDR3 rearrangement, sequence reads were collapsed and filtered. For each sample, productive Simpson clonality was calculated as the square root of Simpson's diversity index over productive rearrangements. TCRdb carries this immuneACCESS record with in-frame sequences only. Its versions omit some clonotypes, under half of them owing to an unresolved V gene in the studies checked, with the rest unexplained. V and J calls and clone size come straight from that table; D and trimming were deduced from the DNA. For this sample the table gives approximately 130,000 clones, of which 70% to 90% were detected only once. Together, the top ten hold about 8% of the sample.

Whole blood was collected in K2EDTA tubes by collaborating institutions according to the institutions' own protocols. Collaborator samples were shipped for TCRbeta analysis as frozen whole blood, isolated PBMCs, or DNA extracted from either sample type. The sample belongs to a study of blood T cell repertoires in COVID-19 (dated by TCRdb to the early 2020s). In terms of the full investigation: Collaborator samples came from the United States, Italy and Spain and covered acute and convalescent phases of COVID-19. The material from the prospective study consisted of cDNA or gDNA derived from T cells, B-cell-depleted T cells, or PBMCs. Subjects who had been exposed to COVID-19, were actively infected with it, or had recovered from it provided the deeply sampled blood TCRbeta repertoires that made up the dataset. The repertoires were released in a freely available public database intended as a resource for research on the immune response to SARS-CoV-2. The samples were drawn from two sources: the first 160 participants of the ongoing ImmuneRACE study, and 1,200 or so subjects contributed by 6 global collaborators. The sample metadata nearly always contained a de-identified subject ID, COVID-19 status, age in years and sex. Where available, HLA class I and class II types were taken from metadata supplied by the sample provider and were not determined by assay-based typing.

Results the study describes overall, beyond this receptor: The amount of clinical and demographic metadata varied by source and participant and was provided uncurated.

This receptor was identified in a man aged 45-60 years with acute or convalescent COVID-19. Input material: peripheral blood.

The CDR3 reads as follows: CASSPGLAGSLEQFF. The DNA sequence reads TGTGCCAGTAGTCCGGGACTAGCGGGGAGTCTTGAGCAGTTCTTC. The rearranged chain carries TRBV19 and TRBJ2-1; 13 nucleotides in the junction match TRBD2. In the germline V gene (reference sequence), CDR1 corresponds to LNHDA and CDR2 to SQIVND. V ends up 5 bases short and J 9 bases short, with an unmatched junction base count of 7. The CDR3 goes from the cysteine to the phenylalanine over 15 residues. Just CDR3 DNA is preserved here, 45 bases in frame from base 1.